Sequencing of this T cell receptor (beta chain) was carried out in a study of T cell responses to AZD1222 COVID-19 vaccine. The assay was immunoSEQ multiplex PCR, and TCRdb's table has in-frame clones only and misses some. The table records tens of thousands of clones, roughly 90% of them present only once. This CDR3 contains 14 residues. V lost 2 bases to trimming and J lost 4 bases, with 11 bases between them. Germline assignment: CDR1 SNHLY and CDR2 FYNNEI. The clonotype was recovered from an adult who received the AZD1222 COVID-19 vaccine. The material was peripheral blood, obtained 28 days after the second AZD1222 dose. This chain uses TRBV2 with TRBJ2-5, with D possibly being TRBD2 (5 bases). DNA for the CDR3: TGTGCCAGCAGTGAAATTAGCGCGCTAGAGACCCAGTACTTC. Translated, it gives CASSEISALETQYF.